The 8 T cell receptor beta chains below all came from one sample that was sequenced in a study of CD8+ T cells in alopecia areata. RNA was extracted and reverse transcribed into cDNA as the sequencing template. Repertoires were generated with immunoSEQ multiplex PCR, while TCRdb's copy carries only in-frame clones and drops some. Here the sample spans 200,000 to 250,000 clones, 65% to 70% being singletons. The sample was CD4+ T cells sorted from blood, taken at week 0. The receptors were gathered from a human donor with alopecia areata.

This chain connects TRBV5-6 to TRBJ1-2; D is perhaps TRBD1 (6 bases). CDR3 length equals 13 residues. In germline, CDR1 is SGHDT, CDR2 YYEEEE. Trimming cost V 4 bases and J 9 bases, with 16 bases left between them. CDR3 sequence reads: CASSLRDKTSYTF. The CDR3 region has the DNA TGTGCCAGCAGCCTTCGGGACAAGACTAGCTACACCTTC.

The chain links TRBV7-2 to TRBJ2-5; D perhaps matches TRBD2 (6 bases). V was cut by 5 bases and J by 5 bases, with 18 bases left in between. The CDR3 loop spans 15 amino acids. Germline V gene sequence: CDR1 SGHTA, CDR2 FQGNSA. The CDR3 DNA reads TGTGCCAGCAGCCCTAGCAGCGGGCGAGGGGAGACCCAGTACTTC. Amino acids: CASSPSSGRGETQYF.

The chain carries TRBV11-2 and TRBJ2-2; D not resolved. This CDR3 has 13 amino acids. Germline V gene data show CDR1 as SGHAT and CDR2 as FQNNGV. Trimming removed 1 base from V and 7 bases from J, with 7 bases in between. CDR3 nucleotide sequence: TGTGCCAGCAGCTTAGGCTTCATCGGGGAGCTGTTTTTT. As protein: CASSLGFIGELFF.

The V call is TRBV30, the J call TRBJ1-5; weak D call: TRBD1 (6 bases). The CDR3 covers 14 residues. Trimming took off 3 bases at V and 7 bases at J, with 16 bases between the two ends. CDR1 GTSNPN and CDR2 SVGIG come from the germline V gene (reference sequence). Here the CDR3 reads CAWSQGTSGQPQHF. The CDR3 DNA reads TGTGCCTGGAGCCAAGGGACATCGGGCCAGCCCCAGCATTTT.

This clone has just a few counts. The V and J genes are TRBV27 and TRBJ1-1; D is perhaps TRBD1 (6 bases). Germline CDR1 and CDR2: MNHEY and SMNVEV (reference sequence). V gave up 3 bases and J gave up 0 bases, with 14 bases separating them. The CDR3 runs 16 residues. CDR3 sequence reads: CASSFGRGGLNTEAFF. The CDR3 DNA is TGTGCCAGCAGTTTTGGCAGGGGTGGGTTGAACACTGAAGCTTTCTTT.

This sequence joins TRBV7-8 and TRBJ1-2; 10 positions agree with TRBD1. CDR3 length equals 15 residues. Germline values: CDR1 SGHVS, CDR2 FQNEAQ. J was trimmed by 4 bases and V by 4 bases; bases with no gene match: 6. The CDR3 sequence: CASSSPGTGVYGYTF. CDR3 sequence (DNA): TGTGCCAGCAGCTCACCCGGGACAGGGGTCTATGGCTACACCTTC.

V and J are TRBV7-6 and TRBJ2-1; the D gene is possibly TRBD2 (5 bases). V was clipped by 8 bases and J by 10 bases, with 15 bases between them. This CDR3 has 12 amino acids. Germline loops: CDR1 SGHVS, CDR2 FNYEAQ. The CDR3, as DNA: TGTGCCAGCGGCCCTTGGACGGGGGAGCAGTTCTTC. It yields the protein CASGPWTGEQFF.

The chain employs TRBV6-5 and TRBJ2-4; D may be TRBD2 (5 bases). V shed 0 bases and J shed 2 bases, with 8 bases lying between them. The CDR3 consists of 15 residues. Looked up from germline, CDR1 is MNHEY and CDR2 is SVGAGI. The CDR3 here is CASSYSAGTKNIQYF. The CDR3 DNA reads TGTGCCAGCAGTTACTCGGCCGGGACCAAAAACATTCAGTACTTC.